The sequence of this T cell receptor beta chain was determined in a study of PD-1 blockade in mismatch repair-deficient tumors. Only in-frame clones appear in the TCRdb table, and some are missing; sequencing was by immunoSEQ multiplex PCR. This table holds some 66,000 clones, 88% found once. Germline V gene sequence: CDR1 MGHRA, CDR2 YSYEKL. Trimming removed 5 bases from V and 1 base from J; junction bases left unmatched: 2. This CDR3 contains 17 residues. This sequence joins TRBV4-1 and TRBJ2-2; 15 bases fit TRBD2. This specimen consisted of peripheral blood, obtained 52 weeks after starting pembrolizumab. The TCR originated in an adult with mismatch repair-deficient cancer. The CDR3 nucleotides read TGCGCCAGCAGCGCGGGACTAGCGGGAGGGAACACCGGGGAGCTGTTTTTT. As protein: CASSAGLAGGNTGELFF.